This entry is about one T cell receptor (beta chain). Its matching antigen is unknown. Germline values: CDR1 SGHAT, CDR2 FQNNGV. The CDR3 runs to 16 residues. V lost 2 bases to trimming and J lost 7 bases; unmatched junction nucleotides: 3. The sample originates from a study of beta chain features in type 1 diabetes. The study, taken as a whole, reports: Since sequencing was performed on cDNA, cells with high TCR expression could be over-represented.

Isolated RNA was reverse transcribed in full, so expressed TCRB transcripts were sequenced. The read count averaged about 3.6 million across naive, central memory and regulatory T cell samples. TCRdb's copy holds only in-frame clones and misses some; the assay was immunoSEQ multiplex PCR. The sample consists of about 330,000 clones, approximately 10% of them appearing once. The sample was naive CD4+ T cells from blood. The receptor was derived from a woman aged 25 to 39 in good health. This chain links TRBV11-2 with TRBJ2-1; 15 bases map to TRBD2. The CDR3 spells CASSLPGTSGRNEQFF. CDR3 DNA: TGTGCCAGCAGCTTACCAGGGACTAGCGGGAGGAATGAGCAGTTCTTC.